A single sample gave rise to the 15 T cell receptor beta chains below, sequenced in a study of blood T cell repertoires in COVID-19. Data came from immunoSEQ multiplex PCR; TCRdb stores just in-frame clones and leaves some out. This repertoire shows roughly 65,000 clones, around 80% found once; its top ten account for 15% to 18%. Specimen: peripheral blood. Receptor source: a man at least 80 years old with acute or convalescent COVID-19.

The V gene is TRBV5-6, the J gene TRBJ1-2, with D unresolved. The V gene lost 4 bases and the J gene lost 4 bases, with 17 bases spanning the gap. CDR1 SGHDT and CDR2 YYEEEE come from the germline V gene. CDR3 length: 15 residues. The CDR3 protein is CASSLRGRNSYGYTF. The DNA for the CDR3 is TGTGCCAGCAGCCTCCGGGGAAGGAATTCCTATGGCTACACCTTC.

V is TRBV7-3 and J is TRBJ2-5; the D is unclear. V was shortened by 5 bases and J by 5 bases, with 12 bases between the two germline ends. The CDR3 is 13 residues long. The germline V gene encodes CDR1 SGHTA and CDR2 FQGTGA. The CDR3 nucleotides are TGTGCCAGCAGCCGAAGTAATCAGGAGACCCAGTACTTC. Encoded protein: CASSRSNQETQYF. Combining the CDR3 with reference TRBV7-3 and TRBJ2-5 gives the whole variable domain GAGVSQTPSNKVTEKGKYVELRCDPISGHTALYWYRQSLGQGPEFLIYFQGTGAADDSGLPNDRFFAVRPEGSVSTLKIQRTERGDSAVYLCASSRSNQETQYFGPGTRLLVL.

The chain uses TRBV5-1 and TRBJ1-2; D gene uncertain. Germline V gene lookup returns CDR1 SGHRS and CDR2 YFSETQ. CDR3 length equals 13 residues. Trimming took off 0 bases at V and 8 bases at J, with 11 bases between the two ends. The CDR3 region is CASSLDRAGGYTF. In nucleotides, the CDR3 is TGCGCCAGCAGCTTGGATAGGGCGGGCGGCTACACCTTC.

The chain has TRBV2 and TRBJ1-4; 7 nucleotides line up with TRBD1. Germline CDR1 reads SNHLY; CDR2 reads FYNNEI. This CDR3 has 14 amino acids. V lost 2 bases to trimming and J lost 6 bases; unmatched junction nucleotides: 3. The CDR3: CASSEYRGHEKLFF. The CDR3 coding sequence is TGTGCCAGCAGTGAATACAGGGGTCATGAAAAACTGTTTTTT.

This rearrangement joins TRBV6-4 to TRBJ2-1, with a possible D match to TRBD2 (5 bases). The V and J ends lost 0 bases and 3 bases respectively, with 9 bases between them. The CDR3 totals 15 residues. The germline V gene encodes CDR1 MRHNA and CDR2 SNTAGT. DNA for the CDR3: TGTGCCAGCAGTGACTCCTTTGGGAGCTACAATGAGCAGTTCTTC. Protein sequence: CASSDSFGSYNEQFF.

This chain's CDR3 is CSVVLPLIYNEQFF. The CDR3 bases are TGCAGCGTTGTTCTACCTCTCATCTACAATGAGCAGTTCTTC. The V call is TRBV29-1, the J call TRBJ2-1; D gene ambiguous. The V and J ends lost 4 bases and 3 bases respectively, with 13 bases between them. The germline gives CDR1 SQVTM, CDR2 ANQGSEA. The length of the CDR3 is 14 residues.

This clone has just one count. The chain's CDR3 is CASSWTGGLSSYEQYF. CDR3 coding DNA: TGCGCCAGCAGCTGGACGGGGGGCCTGAGCTCCTACGAGCAGTACTTC. This chain uses TRBV5-1 with TRBJ2-7, with D perhaps matching TRBD2 (7 bases). The CDR3 totals 16 residues. The germline gives CDR1 SGHRS, CDR2 YFSETQ. V shed 3 bases and J shed 0 bases, with 16 bases lying between them. The complete variable domain, with remaining parts taken from reference TRBV5-1 and TRBJ2-7, reads KAGVTQTPRYLIKTRGQQVTLSCSPISGHRSVSWYQQTPGQGLQFLFEYFSETQRNKGNFPGRFSGRQFSNSRSEMNVSTLELGDSALYLCASSWTGGLSSYEQYFGPGTRLTVT.

V gene TRBV7-9 combines with J gene TRBJ1-1; D gene ambiguous. The CDR3 runs 13 residues. CDR1 SEHNR and CDR2 FQNEAQ come from the germline V gene (reference sequence). The V and J ends lost 5 bases and 4 bases respectively, with 11 bases between them. Here the CDR3 DNA reads TGTGCCAGCAGCCAACCGATCGGCACTGAAGCTTTCTTT. This translates into CASSQPIGTEAFF.

The rearrangement links TRBV10-3 to TRBJ2-5; 11 bases are shared with TRBD1. The CDR3 is 15 residues long. Germline-derived CDR1 and CDR2 are ENHRY and SYGVKD. J lost 2 bases, V lost 6 bases, and 5 bases had no gene match. The CDR3 DNA is TGTGCCATCAGGGCCGGGGACAGGGGGCAAGAGACCCAGTACTTC. Protein sequence: CAIRAGDRGQETQYF.

The V gene is TRBV5-1, the J gene TRBJ2-5; 13 bases align to TRBD2. In germline, CDR1 is SGHRS, CDR2 YFSETQ. The V segment lost 4 bases and the J segment 11 bases; nucleotides outside the gene matches: 14. CDR3 length: 16 amino acids. This CDR3 is CASSTNRLAGGGGQYF. In DNA, the CDR3 is TGCGCCAGCAGCACCAACCGACTAGCGGGAGGAGGGGGGCAGTACTTC.

This clone was counted between two and nine times. J is TRBJ1-2 and V is TRBV6-5, with a possible D match to TRBD1 (5 bases). The germline V gene has CDR1 MNHEY and CDR2 SVGAGI. The CDR3 sequence is 14 residues long. Trimming took off 4 bases at V and 3 bases at J, with 12 bases between the two ends. CDR3 residues: CASSLRKGDYGYTF. The CDR3 nucleotides are TGTGCCAGCAGTTTAAGAAAAGGGGACTATGGCTACACCTTC.

V usage is TRBV7-9 and J usage is TRBJ2-7; the D gene is possibly TRBD2 (5 bases). This CDR3 has 14 amino acids. Trimming stripped 5 bases from V and 6 bases from J, with 17 bases between. Germline V gives CDR1 SEHNR, CDR2 FQNEAQ (reference sequence). For the CDR3, the DNA is TGTGCCAGCAGCGCCATCGGAGCGGCTCCCGAGCAGTACTTC. The encoded protein is CASSAIGAAPEQYF.

This chain joins TRBV6-5 and TRBJ1-2; D gene uncertain. The CDR3 totals 13 residues. V was cut by 6 bases and J by 5 bases, with 13 bases left in between. Germline V CDR1 and CDR2: MNHEY, SVGAGI. The CDR3 loop reads CASREDYRYGYTF. As DNA, the CDR3 is TGTGCCAGCAGGGAGGACTACCGTTATGGCTACACCTTC.

The chain recombines TRBV4-1 with TRBJ1-2, with 9 bases aligning to TRBD1. Germline trimming cut 0 bases from V and 2 bases from J; bases unmatched to any gene: 1. CDR3 length: 15 amino acids. The V gene's germline CDR1 is MGHRA and CDR2 YSYEKL. The CDR3 region has the DNA TGCGCCAGCAGCCAAGATGGACAGGGGAACTATGGCTACACCTTC. The encoded protein is CASSQDGQGNYGYTF.

This sequence joins TRBV29-1 and TRBJ2-1, with D possibly being TRBD1 (6 bases). The CDR3 totals 14 residues. Germline CDR1 and CDR2: SQVTM and ANQGSEA. V was trimmed by 2 bases and J by 4 bases, leaving 12 bases between them. As DNA, the CDR3 is TGCAGCGTTGAAAGGGGGAGTGGATACAATGAGCAGTTCTTC. This codes for CSVERGSGYNEQFF.